This T cell receptor (beta chain) was documented in a study of radiation and T cells in renal cell carcinoma. Points from the study as a whole: From baseline, blood top tumor clonotypes peaked at 2 weeks post-radiation. Baseline intratumoral clonotype presence is unknown without pretreatment biopsies.

Comments on this clone: Its antigen remains unidentified.

Produced via immunoSEQ multiplex PCR; TCRdb's table is partial and in-frame only. The profile shows some 150,000 clones, 80% to 90% of them singletons. CDR1 is SGHDT, CDR2 YYEEEE, per germline. The CDR3 totals 14 residues. With 2 bases clipped from V and 7 bases from J, the junction kept 2 bases outside the gene matches. Time point indicated: blood 4 weeks post-SBRT, at nephrectomy. Treatment indicated: 15 Gy SBRT to primary tumor, nephrectomy 4 weeks later. Radiation-treated patients gave blood at baseline, week 2 and week 4. The receptor's source is a woman between 50 and 59 years old with renal cell carcinoma. This material consisted of blood, taken from a patient whose treatment included radiotherapy and nephrectomy. The rearrangement links TRBV5-6 to TRBJ2-2, with 10 bases lining up with TRBD1. The CDR3 DNA reads TGTGCCAGCAGCTTTAGGACAGGGGGCGGGGAGCTGTTTTTT. Translation gives CASSFRTGGGELFF.